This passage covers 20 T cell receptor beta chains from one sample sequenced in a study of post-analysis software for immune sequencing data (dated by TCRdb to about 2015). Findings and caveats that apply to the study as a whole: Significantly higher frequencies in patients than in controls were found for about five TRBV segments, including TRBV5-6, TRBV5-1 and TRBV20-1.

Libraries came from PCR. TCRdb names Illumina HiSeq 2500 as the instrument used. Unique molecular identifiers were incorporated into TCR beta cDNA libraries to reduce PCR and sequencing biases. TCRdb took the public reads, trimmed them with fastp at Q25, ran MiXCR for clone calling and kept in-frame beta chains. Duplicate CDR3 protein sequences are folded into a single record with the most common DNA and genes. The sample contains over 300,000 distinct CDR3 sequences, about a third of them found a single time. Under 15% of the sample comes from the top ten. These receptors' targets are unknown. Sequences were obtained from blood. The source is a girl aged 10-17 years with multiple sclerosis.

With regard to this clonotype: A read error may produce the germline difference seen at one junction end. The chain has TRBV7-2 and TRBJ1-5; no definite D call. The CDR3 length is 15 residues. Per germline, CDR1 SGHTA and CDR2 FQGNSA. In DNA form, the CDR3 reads TGTGCCAACAGCTTCCTTGAGGATAGCAATCAGCCCCAGCATTTT. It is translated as CANSFLEDSNQPQHF.

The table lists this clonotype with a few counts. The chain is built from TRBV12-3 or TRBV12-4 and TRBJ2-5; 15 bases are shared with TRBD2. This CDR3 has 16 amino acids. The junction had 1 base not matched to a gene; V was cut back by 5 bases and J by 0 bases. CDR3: CASSRTSGGDQETQYF. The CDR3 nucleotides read TGTGCCAGCAGTAGGACTAGCGGGGGGGACCAAGAGACCCAGTACTTC.

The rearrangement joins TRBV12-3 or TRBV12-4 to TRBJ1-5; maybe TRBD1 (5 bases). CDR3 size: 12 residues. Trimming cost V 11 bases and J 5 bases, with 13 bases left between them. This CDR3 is CADARGDQPQHF. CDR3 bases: TGTGCCGACGCAAGGGGTGATCAGCCCCAGCATTTT.

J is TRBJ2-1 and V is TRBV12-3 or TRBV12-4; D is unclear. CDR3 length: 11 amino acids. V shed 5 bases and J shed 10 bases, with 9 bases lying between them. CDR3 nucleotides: TGTGCCAGCAGTGGGCTGGTAGAGCAGTTCTTC. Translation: CASSGLVEQFF.

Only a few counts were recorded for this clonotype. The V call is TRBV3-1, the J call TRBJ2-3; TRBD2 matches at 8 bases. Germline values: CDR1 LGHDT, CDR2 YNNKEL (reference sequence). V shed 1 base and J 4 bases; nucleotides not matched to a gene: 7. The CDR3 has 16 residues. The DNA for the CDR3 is TGTGCCAGCAGCCAAGGCCCAGCGGGGGCCTCAGATACGCAGTATTTT. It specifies CASSQGPAGASDTQYF.

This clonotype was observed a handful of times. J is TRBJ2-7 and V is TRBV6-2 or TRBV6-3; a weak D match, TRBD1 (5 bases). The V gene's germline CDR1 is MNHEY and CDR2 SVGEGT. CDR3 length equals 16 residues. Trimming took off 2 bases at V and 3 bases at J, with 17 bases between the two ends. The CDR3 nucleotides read TGTGCCAGCAGTTACGCTTTGAGACAGCCAAACTACGAGCAGTACTTC. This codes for CASSYALRQPNYEQYF.

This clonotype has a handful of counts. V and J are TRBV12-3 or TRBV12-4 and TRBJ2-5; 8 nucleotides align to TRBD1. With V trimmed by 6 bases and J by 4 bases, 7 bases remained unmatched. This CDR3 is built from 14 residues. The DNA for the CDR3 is TGTGCCAGCAGGTTTGCAGGGGGCCTAGAGACCCAGTACTTC. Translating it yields CASRFAGGLETQYF.

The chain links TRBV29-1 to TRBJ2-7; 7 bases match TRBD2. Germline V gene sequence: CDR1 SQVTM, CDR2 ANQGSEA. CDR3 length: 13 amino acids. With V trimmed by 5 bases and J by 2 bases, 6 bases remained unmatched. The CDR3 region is CSVRLAEAYEQYF. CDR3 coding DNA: TGCAGCGTTAGGCTAGCGGAGGCCTACGAGCAGTACTTC.

CDR3 sequence (DNA): TGTGCCAGCTTAGGTTGGCAGGTCGTCTACAATGAGCAGTTCTTC. This translates into CASLGWQVVYNEQFF. The gene calls are TRBV7-8 and TRBJ2-1, with D uncertain. Trimming removed 8 bases from V and 3 bases from J, with 17 bases in between. The CDR3 contains 15 residues. Looked up from germline, CDR1 is SGHVS and CDR2 is FQNEAQ.

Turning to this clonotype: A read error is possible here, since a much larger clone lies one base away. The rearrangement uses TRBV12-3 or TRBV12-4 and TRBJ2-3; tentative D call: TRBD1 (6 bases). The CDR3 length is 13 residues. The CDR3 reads CASSLGRTDTEYF. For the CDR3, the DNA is TGTGCCAGCAGTCTAGGAAGGACAGATACGGAGTATTTT.

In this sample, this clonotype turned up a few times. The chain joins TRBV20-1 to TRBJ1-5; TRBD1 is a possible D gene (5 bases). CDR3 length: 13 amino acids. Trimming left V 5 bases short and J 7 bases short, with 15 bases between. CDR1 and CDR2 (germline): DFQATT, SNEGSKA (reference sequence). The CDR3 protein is CSAVMGDGQPQHF. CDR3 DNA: TGCAGTGCTGTGATGGGGGACGGGCAGCCCCAGCATTTT.

CDR3 residues: CASHVLAEIYEQYF. CDR3 sequence (DNA): TGTGCCAGCCATGTCCTAGCAGAAATTTACGAGCAGTACTTC. V and J are TRBV9 and TRBJ2-7; maybe TRBD2 (5 bases). This CDR3 region has 14 residues. CDR1 SGDLS and CDR2 YYNGEE come from the germline V gene. V was cut by 7 bases and J by 4 bases, with 18 bases left in between.

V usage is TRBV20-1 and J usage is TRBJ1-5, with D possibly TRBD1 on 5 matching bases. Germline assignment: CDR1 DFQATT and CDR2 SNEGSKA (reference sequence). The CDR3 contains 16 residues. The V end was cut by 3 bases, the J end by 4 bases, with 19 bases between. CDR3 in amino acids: CSASKNLAGSNQPQHF. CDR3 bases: TGCAGTGCTAGCAAGAACCTTGCAGGGTCAAATCAGCCCCAGCATTTT.

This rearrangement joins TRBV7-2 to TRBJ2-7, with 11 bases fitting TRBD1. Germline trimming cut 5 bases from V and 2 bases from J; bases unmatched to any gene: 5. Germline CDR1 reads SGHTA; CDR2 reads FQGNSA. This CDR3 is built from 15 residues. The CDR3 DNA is TGTGCCAGCAGCCCAGGACAGGGGGCCACCTACGAGCAGTACTTC. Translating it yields CASSPGQGATYEQYF.

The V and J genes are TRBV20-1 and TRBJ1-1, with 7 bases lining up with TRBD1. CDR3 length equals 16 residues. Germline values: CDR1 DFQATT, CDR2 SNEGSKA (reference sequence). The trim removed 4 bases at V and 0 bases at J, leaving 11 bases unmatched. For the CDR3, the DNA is TGCAGTGCTAAACAGGGGACTAGCTATATGAACACTGAAGCTTTCTTT. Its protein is CSAKQGTSYMNTEAFF.

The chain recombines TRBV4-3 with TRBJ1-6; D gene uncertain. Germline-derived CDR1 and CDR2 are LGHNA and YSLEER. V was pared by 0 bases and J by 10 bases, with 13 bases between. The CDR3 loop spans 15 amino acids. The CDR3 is CASSQDGGMGSPLHF. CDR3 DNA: TGCGCCAGCAGCCAAGATGGCGGCATGGGCTCACCCCTCCACTTT.

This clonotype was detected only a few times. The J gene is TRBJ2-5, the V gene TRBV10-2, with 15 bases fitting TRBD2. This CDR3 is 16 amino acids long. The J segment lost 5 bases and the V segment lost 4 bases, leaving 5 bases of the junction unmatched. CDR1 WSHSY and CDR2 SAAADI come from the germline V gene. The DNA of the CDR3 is TGCGCCAGCAGTGGCGATGGGACTAGCGGGGGGGAGACCCAGTACTTC. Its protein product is CASSGDGTSGGETQYF.

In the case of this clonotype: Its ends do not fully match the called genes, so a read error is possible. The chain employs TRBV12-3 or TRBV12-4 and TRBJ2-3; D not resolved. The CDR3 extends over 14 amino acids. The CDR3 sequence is CASSVAEGTDTQYF. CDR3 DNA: TGTGCCAGCAGTGTAGCAGAGGGCACAGATACGCAGTATTTT.

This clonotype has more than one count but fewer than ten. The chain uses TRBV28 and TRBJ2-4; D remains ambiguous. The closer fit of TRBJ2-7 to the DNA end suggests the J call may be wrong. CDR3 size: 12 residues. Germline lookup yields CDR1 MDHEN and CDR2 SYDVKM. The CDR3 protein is CASSLKGHEQYF. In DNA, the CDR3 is TGTGCCAGCAGTTTGAAGGGCCACGAGCAGTACTTC.

CDR3 bases: TGTGCCAGTAGTCGACATAATAGGGGGCAGGGCAATCAGCCCCAGCATTTT. As protein: CASSRHNRGQGNQPQHF. The chain links TRBV19 to TRBJ1-5; 7 nucleotides line up with TRBD1. V lost 5 bases, J lost 2 bases, and 12 bases stayed unmatched. CDR1 and CDR2 from the germline V gene are LNHDA and SQIVND (reference sequence). The CDR3 contains 17 residues.